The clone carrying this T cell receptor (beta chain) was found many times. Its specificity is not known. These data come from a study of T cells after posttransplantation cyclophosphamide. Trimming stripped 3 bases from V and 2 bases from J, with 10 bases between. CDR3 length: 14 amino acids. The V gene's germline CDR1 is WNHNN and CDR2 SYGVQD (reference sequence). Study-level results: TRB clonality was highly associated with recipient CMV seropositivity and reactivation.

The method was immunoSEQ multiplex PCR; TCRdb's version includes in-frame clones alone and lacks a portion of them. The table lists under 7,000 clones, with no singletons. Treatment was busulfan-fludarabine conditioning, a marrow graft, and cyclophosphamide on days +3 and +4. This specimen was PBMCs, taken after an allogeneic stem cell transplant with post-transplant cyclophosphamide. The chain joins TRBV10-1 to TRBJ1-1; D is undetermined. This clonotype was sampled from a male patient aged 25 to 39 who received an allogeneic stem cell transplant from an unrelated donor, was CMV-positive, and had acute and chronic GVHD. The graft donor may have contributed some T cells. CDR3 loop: CASSEQRENTEAFF. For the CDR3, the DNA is TGCGCCAGCAGTGAACAGAGAGAAAACACTGAAGCTTTCTTT.